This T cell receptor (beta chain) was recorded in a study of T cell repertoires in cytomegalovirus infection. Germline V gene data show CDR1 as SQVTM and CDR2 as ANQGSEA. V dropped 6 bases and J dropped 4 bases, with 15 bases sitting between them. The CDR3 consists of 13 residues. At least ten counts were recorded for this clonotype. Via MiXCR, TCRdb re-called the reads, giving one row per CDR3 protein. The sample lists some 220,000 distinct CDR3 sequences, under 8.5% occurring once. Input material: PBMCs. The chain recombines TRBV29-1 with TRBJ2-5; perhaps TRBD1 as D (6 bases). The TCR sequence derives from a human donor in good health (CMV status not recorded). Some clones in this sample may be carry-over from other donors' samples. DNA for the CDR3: TGCAGCGTCGATACAGGGAAGGCAGAGACCCAGTACTTC. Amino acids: CSVDTGKAETQYF.